Below are 12 T cell receptor beta chains sequenced from a single sample in a study of blood T cell repertoires in COVID-19. TCRdb's table, derived via immunoSEQ multiplex PCR, lists solely in-frame clones and lacks some. Seen here are some 200,000 clones, 80% to 90% observed once, and the top ten hold around 9.5%. Source material: peripheral blood. Receptor source: a man between 50 and 59 years old with active or convalescent COVID-19.

The chain links TRBV11-2 to TRBJ2-2, with a possible D match to TRBD1 (5 bases). The CDR3 has 16 amino acids. Trimming took 5 bases from V and 4 from J, leaving 17 bases between them. Germline loops: CDR1 SGHAT, CDR2 FQNNGV. The DNA for the CDR3 is TGTGCCAGCAGCGATAGTAGGCAGGGCTCCACCGGGGAGCTGTTTTTT. This gives the protein CASSDSRQGSTGELFF.

V gene TRBV3-1 (or the pseudogene TRBV3-2) combines with J gene TRBJ2-3; possible D gene TRBD2, 6 bases. V lost 3 bases to trimming and J lost 8 bases, with 9 bases between them. CDR1 LGHDT and CDR2 YNNKEL come from the germline V gene (reference sequence). The CDR3 runs 12 residues. CDR3 DNA: TGTGCCAGCAGCCATAGCGGAGCTACGCAGTATTTT. This codes for CASSHSGATQYF.

This clone was detected only a few times. The chain recombines TRBV19 with TRBJ2-7; D is ambiguous. The CDR3 consists of 14 residues. The germline gives CDR1 LNHDA, CDR2 SQIVND (reference sequence). V lost 3 bases and J 3 bases, leaving 12 bases between the germline ends. The CDR3 nucleotides are TGTGCCAGTAGTATTGGGCCATTCGGCTACGAGCAGTACTTC. Translating gives CASSIGPFGYEQYF.

The chain links TRBV7-9 to TRBJ2-3; tentative D call: TRBD2 (5 bases). The CDR3 contains 15 residues. The germline V and J ends were trimmed by 1 base and 2 bases, with 10 bases remaining between them. Per germline, CDR1 SEHNR and CDR2 FQNEAQ (reference sequence). The CDR3 nucleotides are TGTGCCAGCAGCTTAGTGGGAGAGCCCACAGATACGCAGTATTTT. Its protein is CASSLVGEPTDTQYF.

The gene calls are TRBV6-6 and TRBJ2-7, with 10 nucleotides matching TRBD2. V trimming: 0 bases; J trimming: 2 bases; junction bases outside the gene matches: 4. The CDR3 runs 16 residues. Germline CDR1 MNHNY, CDR2 SVGAGI (reference sequence). CDR3 nucleotide sequence: TGTGCCAGCAGTTACTCTGACCTAGCGGGAGCCTACGAGCAGTACTTC. As protein: CASSYSDLAGAYEQYF.

The chain uses TRBV7-9 and TRBJ2-7, with a tentative D call TRBD2 (5 bases). Germline V lookup: CDR1 SEHNR, CDR2 FQNEAQ (reference sequence). V gave up 5 bases and J gave up 2 bases, with 13 bases separating them. This CDR3 is 14 amino acids long. CDR3 protein: CASSPRTSTYEQYF. In nucleotides, the CDR3 is TGTGCCAGCAGCCCCCGGACTTCCACCTACGAGCAGTACTTC. Full variable domain (remainder filled in from reference TRBV7-9 and TRBJ2-7): DTGVSQNPRHKITKRGQNVTFRCDPISEHNRLYWYRQTLGQGPEFLTYFQNEAQLEKSRLLSDRFSAERPKGSFSTLEIQRTEQGDSAMYLCASSPRTSTYEQYFGPGTRLTVT.

The V and J genes are TRBV5-4 and TRBJ2-1; weak D call: TRBD2 (5 bases). Trimming left V 0 bases short and J 1 base short, with 11 bases between. This CDR3 region has 16 residues. Germline V gives CDR1 SGHNT, CDR2 YYREEE (reference sequence). The CDR3 loop is CASSLGGAGSYNEQFF. CDR3 in DNA: TGTGCCAGCAGCTTGGGGGGAGCTGGGTCCTACAATGAGCAGTTCTTC. The whole variable domain, remainder taken from reference TRBV5-4 and TRBJ2-1, is ETGVTQSPTHLIKTRGQQVTLRCSSQSGHNTVSWYQQALGQGPQFIFQYYREEENGRGNFPPRFSGLQFPNYSSELNVNALELDDSALYLCASSLGGAGSYNEQFFGPGTRLTVL.

The chain is built from TRBV4-3 and TRBJ2-4, with D maybe TRBD2 (6 bases). The CDR3 is 16 amino acids. With 1 base removed from V and 6 bases from J, the gap between germline ends came to 16 bases. Germline V lookup: CDR1 LGHNA, CDR2 YSLEER. CDR3 loop: CASSQGREGQGNIQYF. CDR3 in DNA: TGCGCCAGCAGCCAAGGGAGGGAAGGTCAGGGAAACATTCAGTACTTC.

The chain has TRBV2 and TRBJ1-6; 7 bases agree with TRBD1. Germline assignment: CDR1 SNHLY and CDR2 FYNNEI. The V segment lost 7 bases and the J segment 13 bases; nucleotides outside the gene matches: 10. The CDR3 covers 13 residues. The CDR3 loop reads CASNPITGDPLHF. DNA of the CDR3: TGTGCCAGCAATCCCATCACAGGGGATCCCCTCCACTTT.

In regard to this clone: Other DNA sequences in this sample translate to the same CDR3. V usage is TRBV7-2 and J usage is TRBJ2-1; no definite D call. Trimming took 0 bases from V and 6 from J, leaving 3 bases between them. Germline values: CDR1 SGHTA, CDR2 FQGNSA. The CDR3 consists of 12 residues. The CDR3 coding sequence is TGTGCCAGCAGCTTAGCCAGCAATGAGCAGTTCTTC. Amino acids: CASSLASNEQFF.

This clone was observed once. Different DNA sequences within this sample yield the same CDR3. This chain connects TRBV29-1 to TRBJ1-2; no definite D call. The V gene lost 1 base and the J gene lost 5 bases, with 5 bases spanning the gap. CDR3 size: 11 residues. The germline gives CDR1 SQVTM, CDR2 ANQGSEA. CDR3 DNA sequence: TGCAGCGTTGAAGGGAGTTATGGCTACACCTTC. As protein: CSVEGSYGYTF.

The genes are TRBV6-5 and TRBJ2-5, with 10 bases matching TRBD2. The V and J ends lost 2 bases and 6 bases, in that order; junction bases with no gene match: 6. Germline V gives CDR1 MNHEY, CDR2 SVGAGI. The CDR3 spans 15 residues. CDR3 coding DNA: TGTGCCAGCAGTTACGGTCTAGCGGGGGTGAAGACCCAGTACTTC. Protein: CASSYGLAGVKTQYF.